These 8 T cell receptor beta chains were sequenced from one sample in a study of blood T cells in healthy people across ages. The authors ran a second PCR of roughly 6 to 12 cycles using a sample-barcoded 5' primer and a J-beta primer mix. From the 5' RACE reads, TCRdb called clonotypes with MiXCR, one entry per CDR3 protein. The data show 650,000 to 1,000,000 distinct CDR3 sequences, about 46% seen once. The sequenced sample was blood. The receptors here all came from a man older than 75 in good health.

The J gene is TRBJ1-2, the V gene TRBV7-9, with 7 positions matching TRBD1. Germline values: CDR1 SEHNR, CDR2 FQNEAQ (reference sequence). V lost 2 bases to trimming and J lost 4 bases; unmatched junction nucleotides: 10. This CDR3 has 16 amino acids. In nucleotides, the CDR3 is TGTGCCAGCAGCTTACAAACGGGACAGAGCACCTATGGCTACACCTTC. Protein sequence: CASSLQTGQSTYGYTF.

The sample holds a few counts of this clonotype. The CDR3 spells CASSVDLRGETQYF. The CDR3 region has the DNA TGTGCCAGCAGCGTAGATCTTCGGGGGGAGACCCAGTACTTC. The chain is built from TRBV9 and TRBJ2-5; maybe TRBD2 (6 bases). From germline, CDR1 is SGDLS and CDR2 YYNGEE. The CDR3 runs to 14 residues. The germline V and J ends were trimmed by 0 bases and 5 bases, with 11 bases remaining between them.

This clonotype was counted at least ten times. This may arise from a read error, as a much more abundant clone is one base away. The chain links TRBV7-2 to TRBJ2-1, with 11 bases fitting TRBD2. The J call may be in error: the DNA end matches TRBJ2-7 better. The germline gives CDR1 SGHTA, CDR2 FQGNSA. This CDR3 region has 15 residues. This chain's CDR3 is CASSQGLAAYNEQYF. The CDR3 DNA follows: TGTGCCAGCAGCCAGGGACTAGCGGCCTACAATGAGCAGTACTTC.

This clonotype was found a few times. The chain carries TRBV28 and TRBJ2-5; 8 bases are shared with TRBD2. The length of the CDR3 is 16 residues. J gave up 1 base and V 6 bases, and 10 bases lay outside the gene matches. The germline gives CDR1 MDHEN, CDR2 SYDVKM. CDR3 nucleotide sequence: TGTGCCAGCAGCGGCGGGGGGAGCGGGATCCAAGAGACCCAGTACTTC. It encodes CASSGGGSGIQETQYF.

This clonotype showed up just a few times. The CDR3 DNA sequence: TGCAGTGCTAGAGATATGGGACTAGCGGGAGGGTGGGAGCAGTACTTC. Amino acid sequence: CSARDMGLAGGWEQYF. The chain recombines TRBV20-1 with TRBJ2-7, with 16 bases aligning to TRBD2. The CDR3 loop spans 16 amino acids. Germline V gene lookup returns CDR1 DFQATT and CDR2 SNEGSKA (reference sequence). The V segment lost 0 bases and the J segment 7 bases; nucleotides outside the gene matches: 6.

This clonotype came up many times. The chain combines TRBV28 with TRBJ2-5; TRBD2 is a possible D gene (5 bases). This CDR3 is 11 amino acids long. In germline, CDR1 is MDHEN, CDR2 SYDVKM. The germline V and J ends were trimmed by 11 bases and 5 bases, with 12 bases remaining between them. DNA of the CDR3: TGTGCCTGTGAGGGTCGGGAGACCCAGTACTTC. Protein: CACEGRETQYF.

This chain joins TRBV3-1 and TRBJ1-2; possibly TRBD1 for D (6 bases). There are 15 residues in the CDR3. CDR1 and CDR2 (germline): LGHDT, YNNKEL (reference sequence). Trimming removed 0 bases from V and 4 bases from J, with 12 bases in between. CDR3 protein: CASSQDTGRPYGYTF. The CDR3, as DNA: TGTGCCAGCAGCCAAGATACAGGGAGACCCTATGGCTACACCTTC. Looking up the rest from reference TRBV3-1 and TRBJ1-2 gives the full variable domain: DTAVSQTPKYLVTQMGNDKSIKCEQNLGHDTMYWYKQDSKKFLKIMFSYNNKELIINETVPNRFSPKSPDKAHLNLHINSLELGDSAVYFCASSQDTGRPYGYTFGSGTRLTVV.

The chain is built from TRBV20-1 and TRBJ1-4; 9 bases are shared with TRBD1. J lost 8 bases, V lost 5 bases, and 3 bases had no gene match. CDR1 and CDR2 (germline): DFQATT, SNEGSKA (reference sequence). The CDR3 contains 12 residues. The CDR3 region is CSALGQGEKLFF. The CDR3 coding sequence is TGCAGTGCTTTGGGACAGGGAGAAAAACTGTTTTTT.